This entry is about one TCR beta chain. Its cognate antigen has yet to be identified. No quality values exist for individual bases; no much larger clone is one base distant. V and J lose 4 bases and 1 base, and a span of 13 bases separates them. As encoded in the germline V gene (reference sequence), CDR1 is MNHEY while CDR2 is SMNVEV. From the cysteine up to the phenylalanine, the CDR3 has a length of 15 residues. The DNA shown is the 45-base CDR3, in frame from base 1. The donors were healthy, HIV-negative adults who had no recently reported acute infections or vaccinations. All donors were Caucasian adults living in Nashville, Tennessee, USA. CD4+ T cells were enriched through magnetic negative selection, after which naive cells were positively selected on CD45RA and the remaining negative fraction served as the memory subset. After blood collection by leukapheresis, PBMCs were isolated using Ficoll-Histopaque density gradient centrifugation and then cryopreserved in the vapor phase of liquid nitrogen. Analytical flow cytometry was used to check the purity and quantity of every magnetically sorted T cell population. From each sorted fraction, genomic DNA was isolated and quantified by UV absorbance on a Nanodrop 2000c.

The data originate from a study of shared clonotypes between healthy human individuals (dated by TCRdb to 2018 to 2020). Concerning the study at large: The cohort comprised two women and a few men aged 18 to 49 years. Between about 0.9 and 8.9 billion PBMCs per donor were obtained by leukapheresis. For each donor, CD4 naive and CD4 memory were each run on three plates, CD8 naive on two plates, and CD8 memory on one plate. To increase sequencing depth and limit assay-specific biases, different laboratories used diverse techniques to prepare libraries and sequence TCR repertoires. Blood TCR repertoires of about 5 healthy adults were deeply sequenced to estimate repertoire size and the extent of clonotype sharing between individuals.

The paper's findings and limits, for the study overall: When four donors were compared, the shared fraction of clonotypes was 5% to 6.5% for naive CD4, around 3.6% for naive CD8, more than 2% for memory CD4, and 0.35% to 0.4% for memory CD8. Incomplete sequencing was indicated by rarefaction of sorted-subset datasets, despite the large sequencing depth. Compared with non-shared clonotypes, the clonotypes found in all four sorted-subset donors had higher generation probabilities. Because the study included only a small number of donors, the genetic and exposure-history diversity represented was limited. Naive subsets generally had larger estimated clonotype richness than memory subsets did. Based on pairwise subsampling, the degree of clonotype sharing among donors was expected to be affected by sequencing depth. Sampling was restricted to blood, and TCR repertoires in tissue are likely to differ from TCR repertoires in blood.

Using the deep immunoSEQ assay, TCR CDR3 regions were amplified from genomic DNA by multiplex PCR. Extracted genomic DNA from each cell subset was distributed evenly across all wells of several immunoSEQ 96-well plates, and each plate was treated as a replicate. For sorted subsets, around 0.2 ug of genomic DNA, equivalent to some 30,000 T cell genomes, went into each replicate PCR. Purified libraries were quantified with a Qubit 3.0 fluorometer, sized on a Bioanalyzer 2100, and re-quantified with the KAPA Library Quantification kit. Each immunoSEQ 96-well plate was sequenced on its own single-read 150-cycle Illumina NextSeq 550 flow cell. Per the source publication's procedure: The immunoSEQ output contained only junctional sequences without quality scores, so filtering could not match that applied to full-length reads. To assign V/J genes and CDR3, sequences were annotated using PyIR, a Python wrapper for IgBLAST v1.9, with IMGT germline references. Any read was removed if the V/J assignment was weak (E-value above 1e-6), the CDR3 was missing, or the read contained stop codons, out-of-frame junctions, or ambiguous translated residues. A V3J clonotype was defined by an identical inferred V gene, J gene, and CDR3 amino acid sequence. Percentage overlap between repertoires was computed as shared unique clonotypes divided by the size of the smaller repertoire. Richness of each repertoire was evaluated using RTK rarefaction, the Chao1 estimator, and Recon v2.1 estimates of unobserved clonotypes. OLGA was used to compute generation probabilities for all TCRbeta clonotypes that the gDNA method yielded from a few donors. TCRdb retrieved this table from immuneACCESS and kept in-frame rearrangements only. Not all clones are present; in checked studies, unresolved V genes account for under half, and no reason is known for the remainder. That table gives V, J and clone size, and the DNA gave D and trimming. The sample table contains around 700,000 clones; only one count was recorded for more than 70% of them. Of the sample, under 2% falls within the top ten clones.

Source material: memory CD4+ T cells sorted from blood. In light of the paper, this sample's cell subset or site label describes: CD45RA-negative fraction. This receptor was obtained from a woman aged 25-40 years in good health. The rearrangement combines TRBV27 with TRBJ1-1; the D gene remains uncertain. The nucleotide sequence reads TGTGCCAGCAGTTCGTCCAGCGACGGGAACACTGAAGCTTTCTTT. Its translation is CASSSSSDGNTEAFF.